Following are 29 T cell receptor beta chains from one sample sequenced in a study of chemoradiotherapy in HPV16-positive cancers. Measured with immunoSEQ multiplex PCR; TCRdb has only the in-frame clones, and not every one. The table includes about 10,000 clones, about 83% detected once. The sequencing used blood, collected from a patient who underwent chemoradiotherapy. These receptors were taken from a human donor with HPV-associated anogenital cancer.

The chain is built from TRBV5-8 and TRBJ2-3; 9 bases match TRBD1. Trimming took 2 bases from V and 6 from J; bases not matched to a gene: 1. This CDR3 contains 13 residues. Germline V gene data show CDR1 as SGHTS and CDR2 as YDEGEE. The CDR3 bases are TGTGCCAGCAGCTTACAGGGGGCGGATACGCAGTATTTT. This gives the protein CASSLQGADTQYF.

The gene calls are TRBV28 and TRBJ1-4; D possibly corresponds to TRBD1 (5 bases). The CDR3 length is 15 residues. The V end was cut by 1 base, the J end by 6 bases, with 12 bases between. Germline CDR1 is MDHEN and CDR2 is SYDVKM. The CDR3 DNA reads TGTGCCAGCAGTTTATACCGGGGGTTAGATGAAAAACTGTTTTTT. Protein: CASSLYRGLDEKLFF.

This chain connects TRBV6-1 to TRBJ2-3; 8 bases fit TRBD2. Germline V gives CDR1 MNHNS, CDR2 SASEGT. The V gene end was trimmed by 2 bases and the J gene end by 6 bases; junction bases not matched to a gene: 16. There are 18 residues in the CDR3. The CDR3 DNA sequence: TGTGCCAGCAGTGAAACGAGGTCTATAGCGGGACCCCACGATACGCAGTATTTT. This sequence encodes CASSETRSIAGPHDTQYF.

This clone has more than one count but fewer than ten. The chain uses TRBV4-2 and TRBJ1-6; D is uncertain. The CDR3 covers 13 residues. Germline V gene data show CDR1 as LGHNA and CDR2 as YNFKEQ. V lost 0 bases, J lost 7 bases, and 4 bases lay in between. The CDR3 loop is CASSQDVNSPLHF. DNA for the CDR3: TGTGCCAGCAGCCAAGACGTCAATTCACCCCTCCACTTT.

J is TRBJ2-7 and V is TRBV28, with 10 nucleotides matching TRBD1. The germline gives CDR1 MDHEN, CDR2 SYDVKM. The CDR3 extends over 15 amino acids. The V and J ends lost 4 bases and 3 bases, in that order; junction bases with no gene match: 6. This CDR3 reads CASSYPGQGNYEQYF. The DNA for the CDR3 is TGTGCCAGCAGTTACCCGGGACAGGGGAACTACGAGCAGTACTTC.

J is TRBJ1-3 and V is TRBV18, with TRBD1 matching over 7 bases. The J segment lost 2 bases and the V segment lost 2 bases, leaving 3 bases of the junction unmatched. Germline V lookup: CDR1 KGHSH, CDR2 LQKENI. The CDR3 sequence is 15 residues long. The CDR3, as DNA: TGTGCCAGCTCACCAACAGGGGACACTGGAAACACCATATATTTT. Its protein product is CASSPTGDTGNTIYF.

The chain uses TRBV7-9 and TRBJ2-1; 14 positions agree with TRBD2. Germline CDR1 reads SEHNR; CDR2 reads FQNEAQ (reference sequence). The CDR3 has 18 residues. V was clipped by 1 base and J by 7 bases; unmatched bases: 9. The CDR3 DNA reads TGTGCCAGCAGCTTAGTGCCCGCGACTAGCGGGGGGGCAAATGAGCAGTTCTTC. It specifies CASSLVPATSGGANEQFF.

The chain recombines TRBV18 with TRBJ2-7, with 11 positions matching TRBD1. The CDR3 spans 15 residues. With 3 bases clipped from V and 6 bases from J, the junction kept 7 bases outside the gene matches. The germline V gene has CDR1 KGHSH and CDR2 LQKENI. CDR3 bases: TGTGCCAGCTCACCCATACCGGGACAGGGGGGCGAGCAGTACTTC. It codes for CASSPIPGQGGEQYF.

This CDR3 reads CASSFSYGGNEQFF. The DNA of the CDR3 is TGTGCCAGCAGTTTCAGCTACGGGGGCAATGAGCAGTTCTTC. The V call is TRBV6-5, the J call TRBJ2-1, with D tentatively TRBD2 (6 bases). Deletions cut 4 bases from V and 6 bases from J, with 13 bases between. The CDR3 extends over 14 amino acids. Germline CDR1 is MNHEY and CDR2 is SVGAGI.

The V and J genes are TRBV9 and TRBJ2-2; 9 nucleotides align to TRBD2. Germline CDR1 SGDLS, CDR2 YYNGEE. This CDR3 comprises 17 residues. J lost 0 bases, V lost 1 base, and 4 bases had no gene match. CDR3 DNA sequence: TGTGCCAGCAGCGTATCTAGCGGGGCGACGAACACCGGGGAGCTGTTTTTT. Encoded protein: CASSVSSGATNTGELFF.

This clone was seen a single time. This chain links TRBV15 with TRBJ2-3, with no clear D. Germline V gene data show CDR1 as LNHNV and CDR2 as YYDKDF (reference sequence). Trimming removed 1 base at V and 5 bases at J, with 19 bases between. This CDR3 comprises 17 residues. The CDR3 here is CATSRVTRLSAQDTQYF. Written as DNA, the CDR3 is TGTGCCACCAGCAGAGTGACGAGGTTAAGCGCACAAGATACGCAGTATTTT. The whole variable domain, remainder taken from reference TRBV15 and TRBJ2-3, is DAMVIQNPRYQVTQFGKPVTLSCSQTLNHNVMYWYQQKSSQAPKLLFHYYDKDFNNEADTPDNFQSRRPNTSFCFLDIRSPGLGDTAMYLCATSRVTRLSAQDTQYFGPGTRLTVL.

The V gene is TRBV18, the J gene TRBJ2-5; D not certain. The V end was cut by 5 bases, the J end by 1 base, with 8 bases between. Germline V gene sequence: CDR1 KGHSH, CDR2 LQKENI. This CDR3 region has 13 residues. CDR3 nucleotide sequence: TGTGCCAGCTCAGCGTCCTCCCAAGAGACCCAGTACTTC. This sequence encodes CASSASSQETQYF.

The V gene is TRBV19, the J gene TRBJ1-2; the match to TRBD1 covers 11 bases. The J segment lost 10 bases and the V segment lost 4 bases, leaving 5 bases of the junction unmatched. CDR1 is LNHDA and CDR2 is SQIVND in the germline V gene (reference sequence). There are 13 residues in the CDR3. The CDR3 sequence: CASSTDGQGAYTF. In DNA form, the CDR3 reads TGTGCCAGTAGTACCGACGGACAGGGGGCCTACACCTTC. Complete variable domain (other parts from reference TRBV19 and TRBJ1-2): DGGITQSPKYLFRKEGQNVTLSCEQNLNHDAMYWYRQDPGQGLRLIYYSQIVNDFQKGDIAEGYSVSREKKESFPLTVTSAQKNPTAFYLCASSTDGQGAYTFGSGTRLTVV.

CDR3 protein: CASSSTIGAGGDTIYF. As DNA, the CDR3 is TGTGCCAGCAGCTCAACCATTGGAGCGGGGGGTGACACCATATATTTT. This sequence joins TRBV5-5 and TRBJ1-3, with D possibly being TRBD1 (5 bases). V was pared by 3 bases and J by 8 bases, with 21 bases between. CDR3 length equals 16 residues. Per the germline V gene, CDR1 is SGHKS and CDR2 is YYEKEE (reference sequence).

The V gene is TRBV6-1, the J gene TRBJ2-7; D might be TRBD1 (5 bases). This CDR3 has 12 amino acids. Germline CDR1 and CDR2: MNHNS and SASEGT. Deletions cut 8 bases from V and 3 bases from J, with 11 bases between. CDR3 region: CASGDRSYEQYF. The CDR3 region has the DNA TGTGCCAGCGGCGACAGAAGCTACGAGCAGTACTTC.

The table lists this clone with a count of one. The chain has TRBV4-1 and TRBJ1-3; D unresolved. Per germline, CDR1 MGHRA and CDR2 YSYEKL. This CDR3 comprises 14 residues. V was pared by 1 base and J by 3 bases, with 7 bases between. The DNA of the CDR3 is TGCGCCAGCAGCCAAGGTTTTGGTGGAAACACCATATATTTT. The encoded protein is CASSQGFGGNTIYF.

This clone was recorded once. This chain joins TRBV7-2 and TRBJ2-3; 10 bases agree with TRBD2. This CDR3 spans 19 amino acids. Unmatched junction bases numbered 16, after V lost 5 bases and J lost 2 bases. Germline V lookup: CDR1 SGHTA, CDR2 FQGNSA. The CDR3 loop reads CASSPIGATSGDDTDTQYF. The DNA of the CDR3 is TGTGCCAGCAGCCCAATAGGGGCAACTAGCGGGGACGACACAGATACGCAGTATTTT.

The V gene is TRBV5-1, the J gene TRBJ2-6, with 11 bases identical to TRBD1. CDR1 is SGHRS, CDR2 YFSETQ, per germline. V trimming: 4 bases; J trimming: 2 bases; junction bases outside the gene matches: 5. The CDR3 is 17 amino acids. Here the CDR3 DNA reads TGCGCCAGCAGCATCGGACAGGGGGCAGCTGGGGCCAACGTCCTGACTTTC. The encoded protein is CASSIGQGAAGANVLTF.

The CDR3 protein is CASSLASRNEQYF. CDR3 DNA: TGTGCCAGCAGCTTAGCGAGTAGGAACGAGCAGTACTTC. The chain uses TRBV7-2 and TRBJ2-7; D remains ambiguous. Germline-derived CDR1 and CDR2 are SGHTA and FQGNSA. The V gene lost 0 bases and the J gene lost 5 bases, with 8 bases spanning the gap. The CDR3 extends over 13 amino acids.

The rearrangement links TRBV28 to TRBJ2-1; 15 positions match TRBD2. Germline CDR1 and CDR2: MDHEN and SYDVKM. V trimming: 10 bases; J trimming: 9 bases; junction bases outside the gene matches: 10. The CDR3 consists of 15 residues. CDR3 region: CATIGTSGGRGEQFF. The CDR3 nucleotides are TGTGCCACCATCGGGACTAGCGGGGGGAGAGGTGAGCAGTTCTTC.

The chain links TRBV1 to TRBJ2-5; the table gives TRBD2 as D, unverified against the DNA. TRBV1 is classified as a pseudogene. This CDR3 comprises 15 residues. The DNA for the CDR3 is TGCACCAGCAGCCTAAGCGGGGGGGCCTTGGAGACCCAGTACTTC. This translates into CTSSLSGGALETQYF.

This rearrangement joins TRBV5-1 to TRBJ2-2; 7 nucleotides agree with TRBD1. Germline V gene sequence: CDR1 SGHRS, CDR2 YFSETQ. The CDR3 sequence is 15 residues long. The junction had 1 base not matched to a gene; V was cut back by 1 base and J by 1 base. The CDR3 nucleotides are TGCGCCAGCAGCTTGCGACAGGGGAACACCGGGGAGCTGTTTTTT. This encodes CASSLRQGNTGELFF.

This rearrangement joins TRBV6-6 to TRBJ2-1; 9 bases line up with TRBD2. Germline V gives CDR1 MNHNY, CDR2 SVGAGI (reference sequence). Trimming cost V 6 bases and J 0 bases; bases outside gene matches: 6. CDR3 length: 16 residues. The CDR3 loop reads CASRPDSGSSYNEQFF. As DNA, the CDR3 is TGTGCCAGCAGGCCCGATAGCGGGAGCTCCTACAATGAGCAGTTCTTC.

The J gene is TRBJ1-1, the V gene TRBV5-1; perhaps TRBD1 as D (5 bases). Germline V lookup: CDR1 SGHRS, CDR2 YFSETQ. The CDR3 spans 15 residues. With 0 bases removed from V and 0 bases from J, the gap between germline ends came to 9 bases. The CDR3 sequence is CASSLAEGMNTEAFF. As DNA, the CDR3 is TGCGCCAGCAGCTTGGCCGAGGGGATGAACACTGAAGCTTTCTTT.

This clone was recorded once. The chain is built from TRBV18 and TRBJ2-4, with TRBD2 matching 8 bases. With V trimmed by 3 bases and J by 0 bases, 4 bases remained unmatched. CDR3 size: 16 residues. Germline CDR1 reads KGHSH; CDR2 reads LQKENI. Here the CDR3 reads CASSPTSGLAKNIQYF. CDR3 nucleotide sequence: TGTGCCAGCTCACCTACTAGCGGACTAGCCAAAAACATTCAGTACTTC.

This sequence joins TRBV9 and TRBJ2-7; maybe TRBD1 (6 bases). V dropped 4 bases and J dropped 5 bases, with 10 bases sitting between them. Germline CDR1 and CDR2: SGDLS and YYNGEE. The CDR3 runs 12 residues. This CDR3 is CASSSRGDEQYF. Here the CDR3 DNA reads TGTGCCAGCAGCTCCAGGGGAGACGAGCAGTACTTC.

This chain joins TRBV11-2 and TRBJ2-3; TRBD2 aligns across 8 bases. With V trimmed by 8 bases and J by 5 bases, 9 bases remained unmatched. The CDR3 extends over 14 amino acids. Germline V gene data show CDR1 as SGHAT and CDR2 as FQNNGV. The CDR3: CASPTIRGGDTQYF. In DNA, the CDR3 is TGTGCCAGCCCCACCATCCGGGGGGGAGATACGCAGTATTTT.

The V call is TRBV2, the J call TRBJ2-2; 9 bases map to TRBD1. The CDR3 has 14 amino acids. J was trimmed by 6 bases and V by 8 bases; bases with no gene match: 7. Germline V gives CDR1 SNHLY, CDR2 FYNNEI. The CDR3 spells CASLGTGRAGELFF. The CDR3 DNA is TGTGCCAGCCTAGGGACAGGGAGGGCCGGGGAGCTGTTTTTT.

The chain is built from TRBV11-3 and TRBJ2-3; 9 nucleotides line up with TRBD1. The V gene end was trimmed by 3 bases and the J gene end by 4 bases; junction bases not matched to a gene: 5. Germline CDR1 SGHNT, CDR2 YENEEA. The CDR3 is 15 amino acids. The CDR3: CASSFGGQGSDTQYF. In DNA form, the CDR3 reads TGTGCCAGCAGCTTTGGAGGACAGGGGTCAGATACGCAGTATTTT.